This entry features one T cell receptor beta chain sequence. This entry comes from a study of blood T cell repertoires in COVID-19. Study-level information: Acute-phase and convalescent COVID-19 samples originated in the United States, Italy and Spain. T cells, B-cell-depleted T cells, or PBMCs provided the cDNA or gDNA that served as material.

In the source study's methods: Estimates of nucleated cell counts were drawn from the amplification of reference gene primers. The method was immunoSEQ multiplex PCR; TCRdb's version includes in-frame clones alone and lacks a portion of them. The DNA gave D and trimming, while V, J and clone size come from that table. The sample has some 150,000 clones, around four fifths seen once. CDR3 length: 11 amino acids. The V gene lost 3 bases and the J gene lost 5 bases, with 6 bases spanning the gap. The germline CDR1 and CDR2 sequences are DFQATT and SNEGSKA (reference sequence). The gene calls are TRBV20-1 and TRBJ2-3; tentative D call: TRBD2 (6 bases). This clonotype was obtained from a human donor in a cohort sampled during active COVID-19. Sequenced sample: peripheral blood. CDR3 amino acids: CSARGGDTQYF. The CDR3 DNA is TGCAGTGCTAGGGGGGGAGATACGCAGTATTTT.